A selection of T cell receptor beta chains follows, all from one sample in a study of T cells in Graves' hyperthyroidism and ophthalmopathy. TCRdb redid the calling of the multiplex PCR reads with MiXCR, one entry per CDR3 protein. The table lists approximately 590,000 distinct CDR3 sequences, 46% of them singletons. The sample consisted of peripheral blood or thyroid tissue (not recorded which). These receptors were collected from a woman under 30 with Graves' hyperthyroidism. The CDR3 runs from the conserved cysteine through the conserved F or W. A D gene is named only where the DNA matches it firmly. The size of a clone is reported for some rows only, either as once, few or many, or as a class for expanded clones.

.	.	TRBV7-8	TRBJ2-7	TGTGCCAGCAGCCTTAACTTGGGGGGTGTAGACGAGCAGTACTTC	CASSLNLGGVDEQYF
.	.	TRBV6-1	TRBJ1-1	TGTGCCAGCAGCTCCCAAGACACGAACACTGAAGCTTTCTTT	CASSSQDTNTEAFF
few	.	TRBV20-1	TRBJ2-7	TGCAGTGCTAGAGATGACCGGGACTCTTACTACGAGCAGTACTTC	CSARDDRDSYYEQYF
.	.	TRBV7-9	TRBJ1-4	TGTGCCAGCAGCACACCCCTACAGGGCTCTGGTGAAAAACTGTTTTTT	CASSTPLQGSGEKLFF
many	TRBD2	TRBV2	TRBJ2-5	TGTGCCAGCAGCGCCTATAGAGCGGGAGGGGGAGAGACCCAGTACTTC	CASSAYRAGGGETQYF
.	TRBD2	TRBV2	TRBJ2-7	TGTGCCAGCAGTGAACAAGCGGGAGGGACCTACGAGCAGAACTTC	CASSEQAGGTYEQNF
once	TRBD1	TRBV24-1	TRBJ2-7	TGTGCCACCAGTGACACAGGGGGCGAGCAGTACTTC	CATSDTGGEQYF
.	TRBD1	TRBV10-3	TRBJ1-1	TGTGCCAGCAGTCCTGGACAGGGGGCGTGGACTGAAGCTTTCTTT	CASSPGQGAWTEAFF
many	.	TRBV6-5	TRBJ2-5	TGTGCCAGCAGTTATACAAGAGGCGAGGAGACCCAGTACTTC	CASSYTRGEETQYF
few	TRBD1	TRBV20-1	TRBJ1-4	TGCAGTGCTAGAGATGGACAGGAGGAAAAACTGTTTTTT	CSARDGQEEKLFF
.	.	TRBV19	TRBJ1-1	TGTGCCAGTAGTATAGAGGAAGGGCACACTGAAGCTTTCTTT	CASSIEEGHTEAFF
.	.	TRBV29-1	TRBJ2-5	TGCAGCGTTGAGCGCGGAGACAGGGAGACCCAGTACTTC	CSVERGDRETQYF
.	TRBD1	TRBV10-3	TRBJ2-3	TGTGCCTTAAAGGGGGCCCACTACACAGATACGCAGTATTTT	CALKGAHYTDTQYF
.	TRBD1	TRBV7-9	TRBJ2-6	TGTGCCAGCAGCCATCGGACAGGGTCCGGGGCCAACGTCCTGACTTTC	CASSHRTGSGANVLTF
many	TRBD2	TRBV25-1	TRBJ2-5	TGTGCCAGCAGTTCGGGACTAGCGGGAGATGAGACCCAGTACTTC	CASSSGLAGDETQYF
few	.	TRBV7-9	TRBJ1-5	TGTGCCAGCAGCTTAGTCGGGGCATCGGGCAATCAGCCCCAGCATTTT	CASSLVGASGNQPQHF